The next 18 T cell receptor beta chains were all read from a single sample in a study of control samples from healthy donors and cancer patients. Clones were sequenced by immunoSEQ multiplex PCR, and TCRdb holds only the in-frame ones, with some missing. The sample holds some 200,000 clones; around 94% are singletons and the top ten take over 1.2%. Source material: blood. Source of these receptors: a man between 45 and 60 years old in good health.

The J gene is TRBJ2-2, the V gene TRBV5-4; 9 nucleotides align to TRBD1. Germline V gene data show CDR1 as SGHNT and CDR2 as YYREEE (reference sequence). CDR3 length: 17 residues. V dropped 4 bases and J dropped 4; count of bases not matched to a gene: 11. The CDR3: CASSPQGTGRTTGELFF. The CDR3 DNA is TGTGCCAGCAGCCCCCAAGGGACAGGGAGGACCACCGGGGAGCTGTTTTTT.

The genes are TRBV5-4 and TRBJ1-3; D might be TRBD1 (5 bases). The CDR3 runs to 16 residues. The germline V and J ends were trimmed by 3 bases and 0 bases, with 13 bases remaining between them. Germline V gene sequence: CDR1 SGHNT, CDR2 YYREEE (reference sequence). The DNA of the CDR3 is TGTGCCAGCAGCTATCAGCCGACAGACTCTGGAAACACCATATATTTT. This encodes CASSYQPTDSGNTIYF.

This clone appeared once. The chain recombines TRBV10-1 with TRBJ2-2, with D unresolved. Trimming removed 4 bases at V and 5 bases at J, with 8 bases between. CDR1 WNHNN and CDR2 SYGVQD come from the germline V gene (reference sequence). This CDR3 has 13 residues. DNA of the CDR3: TGCGCCAGCAGTGTTTCTTTGACCGGGGAGCTGTTTTTT. The encoded protein is CASSVSLTGELFF.

This clone was observed once. V usage is TRBV27 and J usage is TRBJ2-2; D unresolved. The germline V gene has CDR1 MNHEY and CDR2 SMNVEV (reference sequence). The V end was cut by 10 bases, the J end by 3 bases, with 3 bases between. CDR3 length: 10 residues. Here the CDR3 reads CANHTGELFF. The CDR3 nucleotides are TGTGCCAACCACACCGGGGAGCTGTTTTTT.

V gene TRBV18 combines with J gene TRBJ2-6, with 7 bases identical to TRBD1. The germline V gene encodes CDR1 KGHSH and CDR2 LQKENI. There are 16 residues in the CDR3. The V gene end was trimmed by 6 bases and the J gene end by 0 bases; junction bases not matched to a gene: 5. CDR3 nucleotides: TGTGCCAGCTCCCGGGACAGTAACTCTGGGGCCAACGTCCTGACTTTC. Protein: CASSRDSNSGANVLTF.

This clone was counted a single time. V usage is TRBV3-1 (or the pseudogene TRBV3-2) and J usage is TRBJ2-7; D not certain. The germline V gene has CDR1 LGHDT and CDR2 YNNKEL (reference sequence). Trimming left V 3 bases short and J 1 base short, with 10 bases between. The CDR3 loop spans 14 amino acids. CDR3 region: CASSHLPDSYEQYF. The CDR3 DNA is TGTGCCAGCAGCCACCTGCCCGATTCCTACGAGCAGTACTTC.

This rearrangement joins TRBV2 to TRBJ1-3; D is uncertain. Trimming removed 6 bases at V and 4 bases at J, with 7 bases between. The CDR3 extends over 12 amino acids. Germline lookup yields CDR1 SNHLY and CDR2 FYNNEI. The CDR3 is CASRTDGNTIYF. The CDR3, as DNA: TGTGCCAGCAGGACGGACGGAAACACCATATATTTT.

The V call is TRBV28, the J call TRBJ2-2, with D maybe TRBD1 (6 bases). Trimming stripped 8 bases from V and 8 bases from J, with 6 bases between. Germline CDR1 MDHEN, CDR2 SYDVKM. The CDR3 totals 10 residues. CDR3 coding DNA: TGTGCCAGCCAGGGGGGGGAGCTGTTTTTT. This gives the protein CASQGGELFF.

The gene calls are TRBV27 and TRBJ1-1; D gene ambiguous. Trimming took 4 bases from V and 5 from J, leaving 5 bases between them. This CDR3 has 11 residues. Germline assignment: CDR1 MNHEY and CDR2 SMNVEV (reference sequence). The CDR3 coding sequence is TGTGCCAGCAGTTATGGAACTGAAGCTTTCTTT. This gives the protein CASSYGTEAFF.

The sample holds one count of this clone. Sequence at one end of the junction differs from germline and may be a read error. The chain recombines TRBV7-7 with TRBJ2-5; D ambiguous. Germline V gene lookup returns CDR1 SSHAT and CDR2 FNYEAQ (reference sequence). The CDR3 extends over 14 amino acids. CDR3: CASSLFLYQETQYF. The CDR3 DNA reads TGTGCTAGCAGCTTATTTTTGTACCAAGAGACCCAGTACTTC.

This clone was found once. The chain uses TRBV3-1 (or the pseudogene TRBV3-2) and TRBJ2-1, with D tentatively TRBD2 (7 bases). The CDR3 covers 17 residues. The V gene's germline CDR1 is LGHDT and CDR2 YNNKEL (reference sequence). The ends were cut back, 0 bases at V and 1 base at J, with 13 bases in the middle. The CDR3 is CASSQDLGGGSYNEQFF. The CDR3 coding sequence is TGTGCCAGCAGCCAAGATCTGGGAGGGGGTTCCTACAATGAGCAGTTCTTC.

The chain carries TRBV3-1 (or the pseudogene TRBV3-2) and TRBJ1-5; D gene uncertain. V was pared by 2 bases and J by 5 bases, with 10 bases between. This CDR3 region has 14 residues. Germline loops: CDR1 LGHDT, CDR2 YNNKEL (reference sequence). The CDR3 is CASSQWTVDQPQHF. In DNA, the CDR3 is TGTGCCAGCAGCCAATGGACGGTGGATCAGCCCCAGCATTTT.

In this sample, this clone turned up once. This chain joins TRBV11-3 and TRBJ2-7, with a weak D call TRBD1 (6 bases). Germline V CDR1 and CDR2: SGHNT, YENEEA. V was trimmed by 5 bases and J by 4 bases, leaving 15 bases between them. CDR3 length equals 14 residues. This chain's CDR3 is CASSPSGQQYEQYF. In DNA form, the CDR3 reads TGTGCCAGCAGCCCCTCCGGACAGCAATACGAGCAGTACTTC.

This chain links TRBV4-1 with TRBJ2-3; 10 bases fit TRBD1. Germline V lookup: CDR1 MGHRA, CDR2 YSYEKL. Trimming at V came to 3 bases and at J to 3 bases, leaving 6 bases not matched to a gene. The CDR3 has 16 amino acids. The CDR3 loop reads CASSHFRTGGTDTQYF. The DNA for the CDR3 is TGCGCCAGCAGCCATTTTAGGACAGGGGGAACAGATACGCAGTATTTT.

The chain uses TRBV27 and TRBJ2-3; possibly TRBD1 or TRBD2 for D (7 bases each). CDR3 length equals 17 residues. The V gene lost 0 bases and the J gene lost 1 base, with 14 bases spanning the gap. The germline V gene has CDR1 MNHEY and CDR2 SMNVEV (reference sequence). CDR3 sequence (DNA): TGTGCCAGCAGTTTATCAGTTCCAGGGGGGGGCACAGATACGCAGTATTTT. As protein: CASSLSVPGGGTDTQYF.

Comment on this clone: Other DNA sequences in this specimen translate into the identical CDR3. This chain links TRBV28 with TRBJ2-7; maybe TRBD2 (5 bases). The germline gives CDR1 MDHEN, CDR2 SYDVKM. Trimming removed 3 bases from V and 1 base from J, with 7 bases in between. The CDR3 has 13 residues. The CDR3 DNA is TGTGCCAGCAGTTTCGGCGGGTCCTACGAGCAGTACGTC. This sequence encodes CASSFGGSYEQYV.

This clone appeared once. The chain is built from TRBV28 and TRBJ1-1; D is undetermined. This CDR3 is built from 13 residues. Germline CDR1 and CDR2: MDHEN and SYDVKM. V was trimmed by 5 bases and J by 0 bases, leaving 7 bases between them. CDR3 nucleotides: TGTGCCAGCAGTGTCCAGGTGAACACTGAAGCTTTCTTT. This sequence encodes CASSVQVNTEAFF.

The CDR3 spells CASSFLDRGRANVLTF. The CDR3 DNA reads as TGCGCCAGCAGCTTCCTAGACAGGGGGAGGGCCAACGTCCTGACTTTC. The gene calls are TRBV5-1 and TRBJ2-6; TRBD1 matches at 9 bases. The CDR3 is 16 amino acids. V was pared by 2 bases and J by 5 bases, with 5 bases of the junction left unmatched. Germline V gives CDR1 SGHRS, CDR2 YFSETQ.